This entry features one T cell receptor beta chain sequence. The sample originates from a study of blood T cell repertoires in COVID-19. Across the study: The United States, Italy and Spain provided the acute and convalescent COVID-19 samples. From T cells, B-cell-depleted T cells, or PBMCs came the material, which was cDNA or gDNA.

The V gene end was trimmed by 6 bases and the J gene end by 5 bases; junction bases not matched to a gene: 10. Germline CDR1 is SGHRS and CDR2 is YFSETQ. There are 14 residues in the CDR3. Original handling: Cell counts per sample came from amplifying reference gene primers. Sequenced by immunoSEQ multiplex PCR; TCRdb stores in-frame clones only, minus some. V, J and clone size were drawn from that table, and D and trimming were deduced from the DNA. Of approximately 33,000 clones detected, roughly 88% appear once; the ten largest clones hold less than 8%. The TCR sequence derives from a man in his 60s with COVID-19, enrolled during active disease. Sequenced input: peripheral blood. The rearrangement uses TRBV5-1 and TRBJ2-5, with 7 nucleotides matching TRBD2. CDR3 residues: CASTPGRARETQYF. The CDR3 coding sequence is TGCGCCAGCACCCCGGGGAGGGCCCGTGAGACCCAGTACTTC.